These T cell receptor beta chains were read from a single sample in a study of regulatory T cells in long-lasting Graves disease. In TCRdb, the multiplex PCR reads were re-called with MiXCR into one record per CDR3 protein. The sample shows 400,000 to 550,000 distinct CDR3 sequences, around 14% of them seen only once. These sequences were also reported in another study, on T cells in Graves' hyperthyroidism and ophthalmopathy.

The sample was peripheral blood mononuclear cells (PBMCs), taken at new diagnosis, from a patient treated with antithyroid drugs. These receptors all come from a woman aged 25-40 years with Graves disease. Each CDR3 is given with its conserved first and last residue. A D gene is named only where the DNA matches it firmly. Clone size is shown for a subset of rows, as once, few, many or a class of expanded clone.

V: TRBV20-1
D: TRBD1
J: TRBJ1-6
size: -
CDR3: CSAREGQGNSPLHF
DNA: TGCAGTGCTAGAGAAGGACAGGGGAATTCACCCCTCCACTTT

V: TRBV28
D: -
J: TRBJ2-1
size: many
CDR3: CASSFRLEGYNEQFF
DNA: TGTGCCAGCAGTTTCAGGCTAGAAGGATACAATGAGCAGTTCTTC

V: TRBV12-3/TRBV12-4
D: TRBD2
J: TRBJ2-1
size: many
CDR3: CASSSLTSGNLNEQFF
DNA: TGTGCCAGCAGCTCGCTCACTAGCGGGAACCTCAATGAGCAGTTCTTC

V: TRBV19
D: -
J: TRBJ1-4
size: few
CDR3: CASRPGSAGEKLFF
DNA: TGTGCCAGTCGCCCGGGATCCGCGGGGGAAAAACTGTTTTTT

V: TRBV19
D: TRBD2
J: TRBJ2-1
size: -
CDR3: CASSELAGYNEQFF
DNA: TGTGCCAGTAGTGAGCTAGCGGGATACAATGAGCAGTTCTTC

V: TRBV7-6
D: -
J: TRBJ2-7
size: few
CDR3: CASSLEAQGAYEQYF
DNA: TGTGCCAGCAGCTTAGAGGCACAGGGAGCCTACGAGCAGTACTTC

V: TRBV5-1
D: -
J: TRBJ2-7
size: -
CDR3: CASSRDGDSYEQYF
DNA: TGCGCCAGCAGTCGCGATGGCGACTCCTACGAGCAGTACTTC

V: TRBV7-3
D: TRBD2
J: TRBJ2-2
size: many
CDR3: CASSYSGTVTGELFF
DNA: TGTGCCAGCAGTTATAGCGGGACGGTCACCGGGGAGCTGTTTTTT

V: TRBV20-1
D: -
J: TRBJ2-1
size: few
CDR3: CSARGLEASRNEQFF
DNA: TGCAGTGCTAGAGGACTAGAAGCTTCGCGGAATGAGCAGTTCTTC

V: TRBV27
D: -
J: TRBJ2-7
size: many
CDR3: CASSLSMGDSYEQYF
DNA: TGTGCCAGCAGTTTATCGATGGGAGACTCCTACGAGCAGTACTTC

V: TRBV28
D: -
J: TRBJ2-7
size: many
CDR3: CASSLWRDGQYF
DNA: TGTGCCAGCAGTTTATGGAGGGACGGGCAGTACTTC

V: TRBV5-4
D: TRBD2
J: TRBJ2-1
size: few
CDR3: CASSSGLVGNEQFF
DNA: TGTGCCAGCAGCTCCGGACTAGTGGGGAATGAGCAGTTCTTC

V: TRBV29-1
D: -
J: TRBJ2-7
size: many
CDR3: CSVAGGRAYEQYF
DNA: TGCAGCGTTGCCGGAGGACGCGCCTACGAGCAGTACTTC

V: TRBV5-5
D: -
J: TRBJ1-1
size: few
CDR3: CASSSRLVNTEAFF
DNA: TGTGCCAGCAGCTCACGGTTGGTGAACACTGAAGCTTTCTTT

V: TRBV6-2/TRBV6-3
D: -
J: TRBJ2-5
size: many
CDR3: CASSYLVAETQYF
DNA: TGTGCCAGCAGTTACTTGGTAGCAGAGACCCAGTACTTC

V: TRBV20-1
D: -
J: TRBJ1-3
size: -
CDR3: CSASSGNTIYF
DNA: TGCAGTGCTAGTTCTGGAAACACCATATATTTT

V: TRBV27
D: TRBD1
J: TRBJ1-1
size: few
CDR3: CASRTGGTVNTEAFF
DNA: TGTGCCAGCAGGACCGGGGGGACAGTGAACACTGAAGCTTTCTTT

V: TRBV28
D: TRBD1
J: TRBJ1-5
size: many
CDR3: CASSNPGRGQRRVYQPQHF
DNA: TGTGCCAGCAGTAACCCGGGCAGGGGGCAGAGAAGAGTGTATCAGCCCCAGCATTTT

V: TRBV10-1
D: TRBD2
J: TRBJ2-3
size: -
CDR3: CAIDQGLAGGPIPATDTQYF
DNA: TGCGCCATCGACCAGGGACTAGCGGGAGGACCGATTCCTGCCACAGATACGCAGTATTTT

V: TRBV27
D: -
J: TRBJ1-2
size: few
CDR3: CASSLRGIGYGYTF
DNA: TGTGCCAGCAGTTTACGAGGGATAGGCTATGGCTACACCTTC

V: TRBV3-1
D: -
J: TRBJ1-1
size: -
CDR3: CASRPSDWETEAFF
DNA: TGTGCCAGCAGACCCTCAGACTGGGAGACTGAAGCTTTCTTT

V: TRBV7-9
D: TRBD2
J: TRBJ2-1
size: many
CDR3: CASSNRLAGGLLAEQFF
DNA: TGTGCCAGCAGCAACAGACTAGCGGGAGGGCTTTTGGCTGAGCAGTTCTTC

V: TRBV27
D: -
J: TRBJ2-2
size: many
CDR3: CASSYTGTQLAGELFF
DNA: TGTGCCAGCAGTTACACCGGGACTCAACTGGCCGGGGAGCTGTTTTTT

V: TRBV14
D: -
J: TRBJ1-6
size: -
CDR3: CASSQEPSPLHF
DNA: TGTGCCAGCAGCCAAGAGCCTTCACCCCTCCACTTT

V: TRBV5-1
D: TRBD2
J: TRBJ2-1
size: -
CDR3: CASSSLTSGRSFNEQFF
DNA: TGCGCCAGCAGCTCCTTAACTAGCGGGAGATCGTTTAATGAGCAGTTCTTC

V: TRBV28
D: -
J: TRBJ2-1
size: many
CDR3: CASREVPYNEQFF
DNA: TGTGCCAGCAGGGAGGTTCCCTACAATGAGCAGTTCTTC

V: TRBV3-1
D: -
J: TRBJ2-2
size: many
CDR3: CASSAYRGGTGELFF
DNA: TGTGCCAGCAGCGCATACAGGGGGGGCACCGGGGAGCTGTTTTTT

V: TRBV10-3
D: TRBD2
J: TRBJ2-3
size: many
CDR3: CAISQREGPEDTQYF
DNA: TGTGCCATCAGTCAGCGGGAGGGCCCAGAAGATACGCAGTATTTT

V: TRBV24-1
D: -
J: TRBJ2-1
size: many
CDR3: CATSEWTVATHNEQFF
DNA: TGTGCCACCAGTGAGTGGACCGTAGCCACCCACAATGAGCAGTTCTTC

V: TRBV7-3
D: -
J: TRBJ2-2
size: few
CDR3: CASSLTLWGAGELFF
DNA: TGTGCCAGCAGCTTAACGTTATGGGGAGCCGGGGAGCTGTTTTTT

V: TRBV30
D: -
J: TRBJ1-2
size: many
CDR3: CAWRAGSGNGYTF
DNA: TGTGCCTGGAGGGCAGGGAGTGGAAATGGCTACACCTTC

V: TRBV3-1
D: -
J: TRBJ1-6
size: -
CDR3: CASSQGSVSSSPLHF
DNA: TGTGCCAGCAGCCAAGGTTCAGTGAGTAGTTCACCCCTCCACTTT

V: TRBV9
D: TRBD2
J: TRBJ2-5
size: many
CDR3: CASSVGPAGEETQYF
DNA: TGTGCCAGCAGCGTAGGTCCGGCGGGAGAAGAGACCCAGTACTTC

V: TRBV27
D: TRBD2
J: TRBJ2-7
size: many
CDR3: CASGYGTTSYEQYF
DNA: TGTGCCAGCGGGTACGGGACTACCTCCTACGAGCAGTACTTC

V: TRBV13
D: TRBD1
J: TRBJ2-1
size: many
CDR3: CASSPGQGRINEQFF
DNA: TGTGCCAGCAGCCCCGGACAGGGAAGGATCAATGAGCAGTTCTTC

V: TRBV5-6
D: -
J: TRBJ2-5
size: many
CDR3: CASSFSEDLGGETQYF
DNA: TGTGCCAGCAGCTTCAGTGAGGACCTGGGCGGAGAGACCCAGTACTTC

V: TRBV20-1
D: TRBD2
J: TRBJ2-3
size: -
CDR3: CSAVPPLAPSTDTQYF
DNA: TGCAGTGCTGTACCACCACTAGCGCCAAGCACAGATACGCAGTATTTT

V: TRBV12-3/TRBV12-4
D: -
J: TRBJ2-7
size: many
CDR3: CASSFEGFAYEQYF
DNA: TGTGCCAGCAGTTTCGAAGGGTTTGCCTACGAGCAGTACTTC

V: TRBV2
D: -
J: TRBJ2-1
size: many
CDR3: CASRTGNEQFF
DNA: TGTGCCAGCAGGACGGGCAATGAGCAGTTCTTC

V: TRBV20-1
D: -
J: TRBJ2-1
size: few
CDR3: CSARDLDSSYNEQFF
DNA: TGCAGTGCTAGAGATTTGGATAGCTCCTACAATGAGCAGTTCTTC

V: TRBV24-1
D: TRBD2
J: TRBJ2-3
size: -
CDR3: CATGAGGPADTQYF
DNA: TGTGCCACCGGTGCGGGAGGGCCGGCGGATACGCAGTATTTT

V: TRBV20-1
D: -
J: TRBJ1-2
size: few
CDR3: CSAKEQGPYGYTF
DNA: TGCAGTGCTAAAGAACAGGGACCCTATGGCTACACCTTC

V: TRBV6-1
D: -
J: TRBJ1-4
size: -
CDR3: CASSDLEQVQDEKLFF
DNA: TGTGCCAGCAGTGACCTAGAACAGGTCCAGGATGAAAAACTGTTTTTT

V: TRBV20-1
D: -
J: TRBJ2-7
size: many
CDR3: CSARARAAGASYEQYF
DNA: TGCAGTGCTAGGGCACGGGCGGCGGGGGCCTCCTACGAGCAGTACTTC

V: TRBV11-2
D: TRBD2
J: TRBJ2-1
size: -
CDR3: CASSLENSGYNEQFF
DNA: TGTGCCAGCAGCTTAGAAAATAGCGGGTACAATGAGCAGTTCTTC

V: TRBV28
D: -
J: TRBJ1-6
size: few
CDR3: CASIWGPNSPLHF
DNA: TGTGCCAGCATCTGGGGACCCAATTCACCCCTCCACTTT

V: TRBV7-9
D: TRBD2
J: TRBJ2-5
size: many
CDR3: CASSSFVSGSETQYF
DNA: TGTGCCAGCAGCTCCTTCGTTAGCGGGAGCGAGACCCAGTACTTC

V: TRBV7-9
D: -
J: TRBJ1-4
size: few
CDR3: CASSLVFGDNEKLFF
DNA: TGTGCCAGCAGCTTAGTATTTGGGGATAATGAAAAACTGTTTTTT

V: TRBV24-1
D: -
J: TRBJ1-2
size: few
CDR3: CATSDPKTGTGDYTF
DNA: TGTGCCACCAGTGACCCCAAAACAGGTACCGGTGACTACACCTTC

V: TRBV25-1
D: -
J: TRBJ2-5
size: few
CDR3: CASSESEQGTETQYF
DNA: TGTGCCAGCAGTGAATCAGAACAGGGAACCGAGACCCAGTACTTC

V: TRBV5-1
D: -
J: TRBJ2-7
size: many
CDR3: CASRAPPGTEQYF
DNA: TGCGCCAGCAGGGCCCCCCCGGGTACCGAGCAGTACTTC

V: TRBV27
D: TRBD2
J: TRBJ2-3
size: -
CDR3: CASSLTPGGGTDTQYF
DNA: TGTGCCAGCAGTTTGACCCCCGGCGGGGGTACAGATACGCAGTATTTT

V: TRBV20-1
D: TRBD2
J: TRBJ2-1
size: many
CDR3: CSASGLAGGVSSYNEQFF
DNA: TGCAGTGCTAGTGGACTAGCGGGAGGTGTGAGCTCCTACAATGAGCAGTTCTTC

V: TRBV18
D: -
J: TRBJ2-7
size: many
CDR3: CASSPNRGVLISEQYF
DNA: TGTGCCAGCTCCCCCAACCGCGGCGTCCTTATATCCGAGCAGTACTTC